Sequencing of this TCR beta chain was carried out in a study of CD8 T cells in ankylosing spondylitis (dated by TCRdb to 2017 to 2019). Regarding the complete study: To find TCR variants linked to disease, the study profiled T cell receptor beta repertoires in ankylosing spondylitis patients and healthy donors. In total, the full study cohort was made up of some 110 healthy donors and approximately 27 ankylosing spondylitis patients. Samples of peripheral blood were taken, and for ankylosing spondylitis patients, synovial fluid was collected as well.

The run used an Illumina HiSeq 2500. TCR beta libraries were prepared by quantitative 5'-RACE with molecular barcodes. The paper's processing steps were these. Disease-linked TCR variants were identified with a new computational method built on a probabilistic model of VDJ rearrangement. TCRdb trimmed the raw reads at Q25, called clones with MiXCR and kept productive beta chains. Under each unique CDR3 protein, matching rows form one entry showing the most common genes and DNA. The V and J calls were not made by the authors but by TCRdb's processing. The sample has fewer than 550,000 distinct CDR3 sequences on record, approximately 5% of them singletons. Around 3.5% of the sample is taken by the ten largest. Here is what the overall study found, with its caveats: A TCR beta motif made up of several highly homologous amino acid variants appeared to be characteristic of blood from ankylosing spondylitis patients. The disease-linked clones showed a CD8+ phenotype and occurred at relatively low frequencies in peripheral blood. Some motif variants were previously reported in synovial fluid and blood of reactive arthritis patients, suggesting common disease-initiation mechanisms. According to the report, matched synovial fluid samples from ankylosing spondylitis patients were significantly enriched for the disease-linked clones.

This clonotype came up a few times. Its antigen remains undetermined. No base quality values were provided; no much bigger clone lies one nucleotide off. This TCR came from a male donor with ankylosing spondylitis. The specimen was blood, either unsorted or a sorted T cell fraction (not recorded which).

The CDR3 in this case is CASSTGDGQPQHF. The nucleotide sequence is TGTGCCAGCAGTACGGGGGACGGACAGCCCCAGCATTTT. The chain links TRBV2 with TRBJ1-5; TRBD1 is a possible D gene, resting on 5 matching bases. Taken from the germline V gene, the CDR1 and CDR2 loops are SNHLY and FYNNEI. A distance of 12 bases separates the germline ends of V and J, which lose 5 bases and 7 bases respectively. CDR3 length: 13 amino acids, cysteine to phenylalanine. This entry keeps only the CDR3 DNA: 39 bases, framed from base 1.